This is a list of T cell receptor beta chains from one sample in a study of blood T cell repertoires in COVID-19. Sequencing used immunoSEQ multiplex PCR; TCRdb keeps in-frame clones, though not all of them. The table shows around 150,000 clones, with more than 75% occurring only once. The sequenced sample consisted of peripheral blood. The receptors come from a man aged 55-75 years with acute or convalescent COVID-19. The CDR3 runs from the conserved cysteine through the conserved F or W. The D gene is left open where the match is weak. Size is omitted from some rows. Given values are once, few, many or a class for expanded clones.

V	size	D	J	DNA	CDR3
TRBV10-3	NA	NA	TRBJ1-1	TGTGCCATCAGAGCGGATCTGGAGAGTGAAGCTTTCTTT	CAIRADLESEAFF
TRBV7-9	NA	TRBD1	TRBJ2-3	TGTGCCAGCAGCCCCGGGACAGGACGCACAGATACGCAGTATTTT	CASSPGTGRTDTQYF
TRBV6-1	NA	NA	TRBJ2-2	TGTGCCAGCAGTGAATCGAGGCACACCGGGGAGCTGTTTTTT	CASSESRHTGELFF
TRBV5-1	few	NA	TRBJ1-6	TGCGCCAGCAGCGGAGGGACGGCTGAGGGGAATTCACCCCTCCACTTT	CASSGGTAEGNSPLHF
TRBV7-2	NA	NA	TRBJ2-2	TGTGCCAGCAGCAATAGAGGGACCGGGGAGCTGTTTTTT	CASSNRGTGELFF
TRBV11-3	NA	TRBD1	TRBJ1-4	TGTGCCAGCAGCCAGGGGGACAATCCAACTAATGAAAAACTGTTTTTT	CASSQGDNPTNEKLFF
TRBV7-8	once	TRBD2	TRBJ2-3	TGTGCCAGCAGCTTAGGGGCTAGCGGGCCCGGGGTGGGAGATACGCAGTATTTT	CASSLGASGPGVGDTQYF
TRBV4-2	NA	TRBD1	TRBJ1-5	TGTGCCAGCAGCCAAGAGGGACAGGGTAGCAATCAGCCCCAGCATTTT	CASSQEGQGSNQPQHF
TRBV24-1	NA	TRBD1	TRBJ2-5	TGTGCCACCAGTGACTCTTGGACAGGAGAGACCCAGTACTTC	CATSDSWTGETQYF
TRBV5-4	NA	NA	TRBJ2-1	TGTGCCAGCAGCTTTCCCGGGGATAGTACTGAGCAGTTCTTC	CASSFPGDSTEQFF
TRBV10-2	NA	NA	TRBJ2-5	TGCGCCAGCAGTGAGTCTACAGAGGGGACCCAGTACTTC	CASSESTEGTQYF
TRBV7-2	NA	TRBD1	TRBJ2-1	TGTGCCAGCAGCCCAGACAGGGGGCGCTTCAATGAGCAGTTCTTC	CASSPDRGRFNEQFF
TRBV6-5	NA	TRBD1	TRBJ1-2	TGTGCCAGCGGGTACTCAGGGGGACCCTATGGCTACACCTTC	CASGYSGGPYGYTF
TRBV13	once	TRBD1	TRBJ2-3	TGTGCCAGCAGCTTAGGGCCCAGGGGGCAAGATACGCAGTATTTT	CASSLGPRGQDTQYF
TRBV10-1	NA	NA	TRBJ2-2	TGCGCCAGCAGCCCCGGCCAGGAGAACACCGGGGAGCTGTTTTTT	CASSPGQENTGELFF
TRBV6-2/TRBV6-3	NA	TRBD2	TRBJ2-1	TGTGCCAGCAGTACCCTCCTAGCGGGAAATTGGCGAGAGCAGTTCTTC	CASSTLLAGNWREQFF
TRBV12-3/TRBV12-4	NA	NA	TRBJ2-3	TGTGCCACTGCTGCTAGCGGCACAGATACGCAGTATTTT	CATAASGTDTQYF
TRBV19	NA	TRBD2	TRBJ2-3	TGTGCCAGTAGTACAAGGACTAGCGGGAGCACAGATACGCAGTATTTT	CASSTRTSGSTDTQYF
TRBV14	NA	NA	TRBJ1-2	TGTGCCAGCAGCCGAATGGGGAGGACGGGGGACTATGGCTACACCTTC	CASSRMGRTGDYGYTF
TRBV11-2	NA	NA	TRBJ2-5	TGTGCCAGCAGCTCGCGAGAGACCCAGTACTTC	CASSSRETQYF
TRBV7-9	NA	TRBD1	TRBJ2-2	TGTGCCAGCACCCCGGGACAGGGTGGGACCGGGGAGCTGTTTTTT	CASTPGQGGTGELFF
TRBV6-6	NA	NA	TRBJ2-1	TGTGCCAGCAGTTACTCGCTAGCCGGAGCCTACAATGAGCAGTTCTTC	CASSYSLAGAYNEQFF
TRBV6-2/TRBV6-3	many	TRBD2	TRBJ2-5	TGTGCCAGCAGTTACATGTGGGGGGGAAACTGGGAGACCCAGTACTTC	CASSYMWGGNWETQYF
TRBV18	few	NA	TRBJ1-5	TGTGCCAGCTCAACGGGGAATAGCAATCAGCCCCAGCATTTT	CASSTGNSNQPQHF
TRBV10-2	NA	NA	TRBJ1-2	TGCGCCAGCAGTGACCGGGACTATGGCTACACCTTC	CASSDRDYGYTF
TRBV5-1	NA	TRBD1	TRBJ2-5	TGCGCCAGCAGCTTCCTTGGACAGGGTGAGACCCAGTACTTC	CASSFLGQGETQYF
TRBV27	NA	NA	TRBJ2-7	TGTGCCAGCAGTTTCGGTAGAAACTACGAGCAGTACTTC	CASSFGRNYEQYF
TRBV28	NA	NA	TRBJ2-5	TGTGCCGTAACAGGGGAGACCCAGTACTTC	CAVTGETQYF
TRBV5-4	NA	TRBD1	TRBJ2-4	TGTGCCAGCAGCTTGCAGGGGACAGGGGGCGGGAACATTCAGTACTTC	CASSLQGTGGGNIQYF
TRBV13	NA	TRBD2	TRBJ2-7	TGTGCCAGCAGCCCCCCCAGCGGGACCTACGAGCAGTACTTC	CASSPPSGTYEQYF
TRBV6-5	NA	TRBD1	TRBJ1-1	TGTGCCAGCAGCTCAGGGGGCGGGTTGAACACTGAAGCTTTCTTT	CASSSGGGLNTEAFF
TRBV7-9	NA	NA	TRBJ2-4	TGTGCCAGCAGCTTAGCCCAGGGTGGCAAAAACATTCAGTACTTC	CASSLAQGGKNIQYF
TRBV5-4	NA	NA	TRBJ2-3	TGTGCCAGCAGCCCCGCCCAGGCAGGGGCCACAGATACGCAGTATTTT	CASSPAQAGATDTQYF
TRBV2	few	TRBD2	TRBJ2-1	TGTGCCAGCACTAAGGAACTAGCGGGAGGGGGCAATGAGCAGTTCTTC	CASTKELAGGGNEQFF
TRBV3-1/TRBV3-2	NA	NA	TRBJ1-3	TGTGCCAGCAGCCAAAGAGGCCCAGGGGTTACTGGAAACACCATATATTTT	CASSQRGPGVTGNTIYF
TRBV18	NA	NA	TRBJ2-7	TGTGCCAGCTCACCATCACAGTCCGCCTACGAGCAGTACTTC	CASSPSQSAYEQYF
TRBV6-5	NA	NA	TRBJ1-2	TGTGCCAGCAGTATATCGGGGATTTTAGACTATGGCTACACCTTC	CASSISGILDYGYTF
TRBV28	many	NA	TRBJ1-2	TGTGCCAGCAGTTCCGCGGGGGGCGCAAAGGGTGGCTACACCTTC	CASSSAGGAKGGYTF
TRBV6-5	NA	TRBD2	TRBJ2-7	TGTGCCAGCATGCTAGCGGGACTCTACGAGCAGTACTTC	CASMLAGLYEQYF
TRBV6-5	NA	TRBD1	TRBJ1-5	TGTGCCACTCACTCCGGGACAGCGAATCAGCCCCAGCATTTT	CATHSGTANQPQHF
TRBV6-5	NA	NA	TRBJ1-2	TGTGCCAGCAGTTACTCCGGACGGGAAGCTAACTATGGCTACACCTTC	CASSYSGREANYGYTF